Listed here are 24 T cell receptor beta chains from one sample, sequenced in a study of shared clonotypes between healthy human individuals (dated by TCRdb to about 2020). To prepare the library, the immunoSEQ multiplex PCR assay was applied. Here the immuneACCESS table is served through TCRdb, limited to in-frame sequences with V and J called. Missing clones are a known gap in these copies; in checked studies unresolved V genes cover under half, and the rest lacks a known reason. A total of over a million clones appear in this sample, approximately 80% of them only once. The ten top clones hold roughly 0.55% of the sample. Sequencing was performed on memory CD4+ T cells from PBMCs. Sample cell subset or site, as interpreted from the label and publication: CD45RA-negative fraction. The receptors stem from a young man in good health. Some clones in this sample may be carry-over from other donors' samples.

This chain links TRBV5-1 with TRBJ2-7, with D possibly matching TRBD1 (6 bases). Trimming cost V 0 bases and J 1 base, with 11 bases left between them. Germline V gene sequence: CDR1 SGHRS, CDR2 YFSETQ. The CDR3 is 15 residues long. CDR3: CASSLVDSWSYEQYF. In nucleotides, the CDR3 is TGCGCCAGCAGCTTGGTGGACAGTTGGTCCTACGAGCAGTACTTC.

V is TRBV2 and J is TRBJ2-7; 7 nucleotides agree with TRBD1. Germline V gives CDR1 SNHLY, CDR2 FYNNEI. The CDR3 runs 14 residues. J gave up 5 bases and V 7 bases, and 11 bases lay outside the gene matches. CDR3 bases: TGTGCCAGCAATCGAGACAGGGTTTACCACGAGCAGTACTTC. Translating gives CASNRDRVYHEQYF.

J is TRBJ1-1 and V is TRBV27; D remains ambiguous. The germline V gene encodes CDR1 MNHEY and CDR2 SMNVEV (reference sequence). The CDR3 has 16 residues. Between the trimmed V and J ends, which lost 0 bases and 0 bases, there was a span of 11 bases. CDR3 amino acids: CASSLSRRALNTEAFF. DNA for the CDR3: TGTGCCAGCAGTTTATCGCGTCGGGCGCTGAACACTGAAGCTTTCTTT.

The V gene is TRBV7-9, the J gene TRBJ2-5, with a tentative D call TRBD2 (6 bases). Germline V gives CDR1 SEHNR, CDR2 FQNEAQ (reference sequence). CDR3 length: 14 residues. Trimming removed 8 bases from V and 3 bases from J, with 16 bases in between. This CDR3 reads CASGGAPVEETQYF. For the CDR3, the DNA is TGTGCCAGCGGCGGGGCACCTGTAGAAGAGACCCAGTACTTC.

The J gene is TRBJ1-2, the V gene TRBV6-6; D not certain. V was pared by 2 bases and J by 0 bases, with 4 bases between. The length of the CDR3 is 13 residues. CDR1 and CDR2 from the germline V gene are MNHNY and SVGAGI (reference sequence). The chain's CDR3 is CASSYVANYGYTF. The CDR3 region has the DNA TGTGCCAGCAGTTACGTGGCTAACTATGGCTACACCTTC.

This chain connects TRBV4-2 to TRBJ2-5; 8 positions agree with TRBD2. The CDR3 is 18 amino acids. Germline CDR1 reads LGHNA; CDR2 reads YNFKEQ. After removal of 0 bases from V and 5 bases from J, the junction contained 14 bases not matched to a gene. The CDR3 bases are TGTGCCAGCAGCCAAGATTGGATTCCGGGAGGGGCGATGGAGACCCAGTACTTC. Translating it yields CASSQDWIPGGAMETQYF.

This clone showed up just a few times. One end of the junction fails to match germline, which may point to a read error. This sequence joins TRBV28 and TRBJ2-3; TRBD2 aligns across 10 bases. Germline values: CDR1 MDHEN, CDR2 SYDVKM. The CDR3 is 17 residues long. In DNA form, the CDR3 reads TGTGCCAGCAGTTTTTGGGAAATAGCGGGAGGCACGGATACGCAGTATTTT. As protein: CASSFWEIAGGTDTQYF.

To note about this clone: The identical CDR3 is also encoded by other nucleotide sequences in the sample. The gene calls are TRBV2 and TRBJ2-7; 9 bases are shared with TRBD1. J lost 6 bases, V lost 5 bases, and 11 bases had no gene match. Germline assignment: CDR1 SNHLY and CDR2 FYNNEI. The CDR3 consists of 15 residues. The CDR3 DNA is TGTGCCAGCAGTCGCCCTGGGACAGGGACAGGCGAGCAGTACTTC. Its protein product is CASSRPGTGTGEQYF.

As for this clone: Other DNA variants within this sample encode the same CDR3. This sequence joins TRBV7-9 and TRBJ1-1; D gene ambiguous. The CDR3 totals 11 residues. Germline lookup yields CDR1 SEHNR and CDR2 FQNEAQ (reference sequence). With 1 base removed from V and 6 bases from J, the gap between germline ends came to 3 bases. The CDR3 sequence: CASSLEAEAFF. DNA of the CDR3: TGTGCCAGCAGCTTAGAAGCTGAAGCTTTCTTT.

This sequence joins TRBV5-1 and TRBJ1-2, with a possible D match to TRBD1 (6 bases). In germline, CDR1 is SGHRS, CDR2 YFSETQ. The V and J ends lost 4 bases and 4 bases respectively, with 20 bases between them. CDR3 length: 16 amino acids. CDR3 region: CASSGLQGAHAYGYTF. The CDR3 DNA reads TGCGCCAGCAGCGGTTTACAGGGAGCCCATGCCTATGGCTACACCTTC.

This clone was counted a few times. The chain joins TRBV29-1 to TRBJ2-1; the match to TRBD2 covers 8 bases. The CDR3 consists of 12 residues. Germline lookup yields CDR1 SQVTM and CDR2 ANQGSEA. Trimming removed 5 bases from V and 7 bases from J; junction bases left unmatched: 4. CDR3 region: CSVISGKNEQFF. The DNA for the CDR3 is TGCAGCGTTATTAGCGGGAAGAATGAGCAGTTCTTC.

The chain has TRBV30 and TRBJ1-4; D is undetermined. Germline V gene sequence: CDR1 GTSNPN, CDR2 SVGIG (reference sequence). Trimming cost V 4 bases and J 7 bases, with 13 bases left between them. The CDR3 totals 13 residues. CDR3 amino acids: CAWNHGRAEKLFF. DNA for the CDR3: TGTGCCTGGAACCACGGACGGGCTGAAAAACTGTTTTTT.

This chain uses TRBV6-1 with TRBJ2-3; D possibly matches TRBD1 or TRBD2 (5 bases each). Germline values: CDR1 MNHNS, CDR2 SASEGT. Between the trimmed V and J ends, which lost 6 bases and 4 bases, there was a span of 8 bases. This CDR3 contains 12 residues. The CDR3 nucleotides are TGTGCCAGCAGGGGACGTCCAGATACGCAGTATTTT. Encoded protein: CASRGRPDTQYF.

The J gene is TRBJ1-2, the V gene TRBV6-5; D ambiguous. The CDR3 has 12 amino acids. In germline, CDR1 is MNHEY, CDR2 SVGAGI. Trimming took 6 bases from V and 4 from J, leaving 9 bases between them. DNA for the CDR3: TGTGCCAGCAGGACCGATACCTATGGCTACACCTTC. Amino acid sequence: CASRTDTYGYTF.

This clone occurred many times. This CDR3 is also generated by other DNA sequences in the sample. The chain joins TRBV5-1 to TRBJ1-3, with D hard to call. The V gene's germline CDR1 is SGHRS and CDR2 YFSETQ. The CDR3 totals 14 residues. V was cut by 1 base and J by 4 bases, with 9 bases left in between. The CDR3 loop is CASSLSVSGNTIYF. The CDR3 coding sequence is TGCGCCAGCAGCTTGAGCGTGTCAGGAAACACCATATATTTT.

V and J are TRBV5-1 and TRBJ2-3; 7 bases fit TRBD1. Germline V gene lookup returns CDR1 SGHRS and CDR2 YFSETQ. The J segment lost 6 bases and the V segment lost 1 base, leaving 5 bases of the junction unmatched. The CDR3 has 14 amino acids. The CDR3 sequence is CASSLSDRADTQYF. CDR3 in DNA: TGCGCCAGCAGCTTGAGCGACAGGGCGGATACGCAGTATTTT.

DNA for the CDR3: TGCGCCAGCAGCTTGGTCCCCGGGACAGATACGTTAGATGGCTACACCTTC. Its protein is CASSLVPGTDTLDGYTF. The gene calls are TRBV5-1 and TRBJ1-2, with 7 nucleotides matching TRBD1. Germline trimming cut 0 bases from V and 6 bases from J; bases unmatched to any gene: 14. This CDR3 has 17 residues. Germline lookup yields CDR1 SGHRS and CDR2 YFSETQ.

This clone was recorded once. The CDR3 DNA follows: TGTGCCAGCAGCCCCATCATGTGGGCCAACTACAATGAGCAGTTCTTC. Amino acids: CASSPIMWANYNEQFF. This chain connects TRBV5-6 to TRBJ2-1, with D unclear. The CDR3 is 16 residues long. Germline V lookup: CDR1 SGHDT, CDR2 YYEEEE. Trimming took 4 bases from V and 3 from J, leaving 17 bases between them. Supplemented by reference TRBV5-6 and TRBJ2-1, the full variable domain reads DAGVTQSPTHLIKTRGQQVTLRCSPKSGHDTVSWYQQALGQGPQFIFQYYEEEERQRGNFPDRFSGHQFPNYSSELNVNALLLGDSALYLCASSPIMWANYNEQFFGPGTRLTVL.

The chain links TRBV29-1 to TRBJ1-2, with TRBD1 as a possible D gene (5 bases). Germline CDR1 and CDR2: SQVTM and ANQGSEA. Trimming removed 4 bases from V and 2 bases from J, with 11 bases in between. The CDR3 consists of 13 residues. CDR3: CSVGGYGNYGYTF. For the CDR3, the DNA is TGCAGCGTTGGGGGGTACGGGAACTATGGCTACACCTTC.

Details on this clone: One junction end disagrees with the germline gene, perhaps due to a read error. The rearrangement joins TRBV7-8 to TRBJ2-5, with a weak D call TRBD2 (6 bases). Germline-derived CDR1 and CDR2 are SGHVS and FQNEAQ. The CDR3 covers 11 residues. Here the CDR3 reads CASTSFGSGDF. The CDR3 DNA reads as TGTGCCAGCACCTCTTTCGGGAGTGGCGACTTC.

V gene TRBV5-1 combines with J gene TRBJ2-5; 7 bases line up with TRBD2. Losses at the gene ends were 2 bases for V and 5 bases for J; bases not matched to a gene: 6. This CDR3 has 14 amino acids. Germline V gene lookup returns CDR1 SGHRS and CDR2 YFSETQ. The CDR3 here is CASSFGRGGETQYF. CDR3 DNA sequence: TGCGCCAGCAGCTTTGGTAGGGGAGGGGAGACCCAGTACTTC.

With respect to this clone: A read error is likely here: a far larger clone is one base away. J is TRBJ2-3 and V is TRBV4-2; possible D gene TRBD2, 5 bases. CDR1 is LGHNA, CDR2 YNFKEQ, per germline. The ends were cut back, 4 bases at V and 1 base at J, with 12 bases in the middle. This CDR3 is built from 15 residues. Written as DNA, the CDR3 is TGTGCCAGCAGCCGGATTTGGACTCGCACAGATACGCAGTATTTT. Protein sequence: CASSRIWTRTDTQYF.

The chain uses TRBV4-1 and TRBJ1-2, with D uncertain. Per the germline V gene, CDR1 is MGHRA and CDR2 is YSYEKL. V gave up 0 bases and J gave up 4 bases, with 12 bases separating them. CDR3 length equals 15 residues. DNA of the CDR3: TGCGCCAGCAGCCAAGATCTTGCAGGCCTCTATGGCTACACCTTC. Protein product: CASSQDLAGLYGYTF.

The rearrangement joins TRBV4-2 to TRBJ1-5, with a possible D match to TRBD1 (5 bases). The V gene lost 4 bases and the J gene lost 5 bases, with 18 bases spanning the gap. From germline, CDR1 is LGHNA and CDR2 YNFKEQ. The CDR3 contains 16 residues. DNA of the CDR3: TGTGCCAGCAGCCCCCGGGGAGGCCAAGGGGATCAGCCCCAGCATTTT. Protein product: CASSPRGGQGDQPQHF.